This entry lists 19 T cell receptor beta chains sequenced from one sample in a study of PD-1 blockade in classical Hodgkin lymphoma. This sample's time point: cycle 4 day 1 (C4D1), after about 6 weeks of nivolumab. All the patients suffered relapse after autologous stem cell transplantation, and brentuximab vedotin exposure differed. Investigators isolated CD4+ T cells from thawed PBMCs through magnetic negative selection. TCRdb keeps only in-frame clones here, not all; method: immunoSEQ multiplex PCR. This table holds 30,000 or so clones, roughly 80% found once. The material sequenced was CD4+ T cells from blood, taken before the fourth cycle of nivolumab. The receptors shown here come from a human donor with classical Hodgkin lymphoma.

The CDR3 here is CASSQTRPGGGNTGELFF. The DNA for the CDR3 is TGCGCCAGCAGTCAAACAAGGCCCGGTGGGGGGAACACCGGGGAGCTGTTTTTT. V and J are TRBV23-1 and TRBJ2-2; perhaps D is TRBD1 or TRBD2 (5 bases each). TRBV23-1 is labeled an ORF, and its function is uncertain. This CDR3 contains 18 residues. V was pared by 2 bases and J by 1 base, with 17 bases between.

The CDR3 DNA sequence: TGCGCCAGCGGACGGGACGCTAACACCGGGGAGCTGTTTTTT. The encoded protein is CASGRDANTGELFF. J is TRBJ2-2 and V is TRBV5-1, with D perhaps assigned TRBD1 or TRBD2 (5 bases each). Germline lookup yields CDR1 SGHRS and CDR2 YFSETQ. V shed 7 bases and J shed 2 bases, with 12 bases lying between them. The CDR3 extends over 14 amino acids.

The V gene is TRBV5-1, the J gene TRBJ1-1; 8 bases map to TRBD1. The CDR3 spans 16 residues. Germline assignment: CDR1 SGHRS and CDR2 YFSETQ. The junction had 7 bases not matched to a gene; V was cut back by 3 bases and J by 0 bases. The CDR3 sequence: CASSSSFRGLNTEAFF. The CDR3 DNA is TGCGCCAGCAGCTCCTCATTCAGGGGGCTGAACACTGAAGCTTTCTTT.

The chain links TRBV5-1 to TRBJ2-2; D remains unclear. Trimming shortened V by 0 bases and J by 0 bases, and 9 bases separated the two germline ends. Per the germline V gene, CDR1 is SGHRS and CDR2 is YFSETQ. The CDR3 sequence is 16 residues long. The CDR3 here is CASSLGAGANTGELFF. The CDR3 coding sequence is TGCGCCAGCAGCTTGGGGGCCGGAGCGAACACCGGGGAGCTGTTTTTT.

This chain joins TRBV30 and TRBJ2-3; D uncertain. Deletions cut 6 bases from V and 2 bases from J, with 15 bases between. The CDR3 spans 14 residues. The germline gives CDR1 GTSNPN, CDR2 SVGIG (reference sequence). The CDR3 nucleotides read TGTGCCTGTATTTTCGGTCCTCTCACAGATACGCAGTATTTT. It translates to CACIFGPLTDTQYF.

The chain has TRBV7-9 and TRBJ1-2, with TRBD1 identical over 9 bases. V trimming: 6 bases; J trimming: 3 bases; junction bases outside the gene matches: 11. The CDR3 extends over 16 amino acids. CDR1 is SEHNR and CDR2 is FQNEAQ in the germline V gene (reference sequence). As DNA, the CDR3 is TGTGCCAGCAGTCGACCAGGACAGGGGAGTGACTATGGCTACACCTTC. Translation gives CASSRPGQGSDYGYTF.

The CDR3 spells CASSTGQTYGYTF. The DNA for the CDR3 is TGTGCCAGCAGTACCGGACAGACGTATGGCTACACCTTC. The chain joins TRBV7-9 to TRBJ1-2, with D perhaps matching TRBD1 (6 bases). Germline lookup yields CDR1 SEHNR and CDR2 FQNEAQ (reference sequence). This CDR3 is built from 13 residues. V dropped 6 bases and J dropped 5 bases, with 13 bases sitting between them.

The chain has TRBV5-1 and TRBJ2-3, with a tentative D call TRBD1 (6 bases). V was clipped by 0 bases and J by 4 bases, with 12 bases between them. The CDR3 spans 15 residues. Per germline, CDR1 SGHRS and CDR2 YFSETQ. CDR3 sequence (DNA): TGCGCCAGCAGCTTGGTAGGTGGGGGCTCAGATACGCAGTATTTT. Translating gives CASSLVGGGSDTQYF.

The chain couples TRBV6-5 to TRBJ1-1; the D is unclear. This CDR3 has 13 amino acids. CDR1 and CDR2 (germline): MNHEY, SVGAGI. Between the trimmed V and J ends, which lost 5 bases and 4 bases, there was a span of 11 bases. CDR3 protein: CASSPTLGTEAFF. Here the CDR3 DNA reads TGTGCCAGCAGTCCCACCTTGGGCACTGAAGCTTTCTTT.

A note on this clone: An end of the junction differs from the germline gene, which may be a read error. This chain links TRBV10-3 with TRBJ2-7; weak D call: TRBD1 (6 bases). This CDR3 has 13 amino acids. The germline V gene encodes CDR1 ENHRY and CDR2 SYGVKD. The CDR3 is CAISDTPGDEQYF. In nucleotides, the CDR3 is TGTGCCATTAGTGATACCCCAGGGGACGAGCAGTACTTC.

The V call is TRBV10-2, the J call TRBJ1-1; D ambiguous. Germline assignment: CDR1 WSHSY and CDR2 SAAADI. V was pared by 2 bases and J by 2 bases, with 18 bases between. The CDR3 sequence is 17 residues long. The CDR3 here is CASSEVPGILLNTEAFF. In nucleotides, the CDR3 is TGCGCCAGCAGTGAGGTACCGGGGATACTTCTTAACACTGAAGCTTTCTTT.

This clone was seen a handful of times. This sequence joins TRBV10-3 and TRBJ2-2; TRBD2 might be the D (7 bases). The CDR3 totals 16 residues. The V end lost 8 bases, the J end lost 2 bases, and 18 bases lay between the germline ends. Germline lookup yields CDR1 ENHRY and CDR2 SYGVKD. The CDR3 DNA is TGTGCCATCCCCTTTAGGGGGGGCCTAAACACCGGGGAGCTGTTTTTT. It codes for CAIPFRGGLNTGELFF.

The J gene is TRBJ2-1, the V gene TRBV5-1; D unresolved. Germline V gene lookup returns CDR1 SGHRS and CDR2 YFSETQ. The CDR3 is made up of 14 amino acids. V lost 6 bases to trimming and J lost 9 bases, with 19 bases between them. Written as DNA, the CDR3 is TGCGCCAGCAAGGAGACTCCTGATGTAGGTGAGCAGTTCTTC. Translating it yields CASKETPDVGEQFF.

This chain links TRBV10-1 with TRBJ1-1; D possibly corresponds to TRBD1 (5 bases). Trimming removed 2 bases from V and 0 bases from J, with 16 bases in between. This CDR3 region has 17 residues. The germline V gene has CDR1 WNHNN and CDR2 SYGVQD (reference sequence). CDR3 in amino acids: CASSEGWTPVMNTEAFF. Written as DNA, the CDR3 is TGCGCCAGCAGTGAGGGGTGGACACCGGTTATGAACACTGAAGCTTTCTTT.

The chain employs TRBV7-9 and TRBJ1-2; TRBD1 matches 10 bases. CDR3 length: 14 amino acids. J was trimmed by 7 bases and V by 5 bases; bases with no gene match: 7. CDR1 and CDR2 (germline): SEHNR, FQNEAQ (reference sequence). The CDR3 coding sequence is TGTGCCAGCAGCCTTATAGGACAGGGGGGTGGCTACACCTTC. This codes for CASSLIGQGGGYTF.

The chain recombines TRBV9 with TRBJ2-2, with 11 bases aligning to TRBD2. Germline V CDR1 and CDR2: SGDLS, YYNGEE. The CDR3 covers 15 residues. V gave up 1 base and J gave up 4 bases; unmatched junction bases: 0. The CDR3 DNA follows: TGTGCCAGCAGCGTACTAGCGGGGGGCACCGGGGAGCTGTTTTTT. Translating it yields CASSVLAGGTGELFF.

The chain carries TRBV30 and TRBJ2-2, with D unclear. CDR3 length equals 11 residues. Germline CDR1 GTSNPN, CDR2 SVGIG (reference sequence). Trimming stripped 4 bases from V and 7 bases from J, with 7 bases between. The CDR3 bases are TGTGCCTGGAAGGCGCACGGGGAGCTGTTTTTT. This encodes CAWKAHGELFF.

This chain joins TRBV5-1 and TRBJ1-5, with D perhaps TRBD1 (5 bases). The CDR3 consists of 15 residues. Germline CDR1 reads SGHRS; CDR2 reads YFSETQ. V was pared by 4 bases and J by 1 base, with 12 bases between. The CDR3 DNA reads as TGCGCCAGCAGCCCGCAGGGAGACAGCAATCAGCCCCAGCATTTT. Translated, it gives CASSPQGDSNQPQHF.

J is TRBJ2-2 and V is TRBV5-1; no definite D call. The CDR3 contains 16 residues. Trimming took 0 bases from V and 2 from J, leaving 11 bases between them. In germline, CDR1 is SGHRS, CDR2 YFSETQ. CDR3: CASSLVGRINTGELFF. As DNA, the CDR3 is TGCGCCAGCAGCTTGGTAGGACGGATAAACACCGGGGAGCTGTTTTTT. Full variable domain (rest looked up from reference TRBV5-1 and TRBJ2-2): KAGVTQTPRYLIKTRGQQVTLSCSPISGHRSVSWYQQTPGQGLQFLFEYFSETQRNKGNFPGRFSGRQFSNSRSEMNVSTLELGDSALYLCASSLVGRINTGELFFGEGSRLTVL.